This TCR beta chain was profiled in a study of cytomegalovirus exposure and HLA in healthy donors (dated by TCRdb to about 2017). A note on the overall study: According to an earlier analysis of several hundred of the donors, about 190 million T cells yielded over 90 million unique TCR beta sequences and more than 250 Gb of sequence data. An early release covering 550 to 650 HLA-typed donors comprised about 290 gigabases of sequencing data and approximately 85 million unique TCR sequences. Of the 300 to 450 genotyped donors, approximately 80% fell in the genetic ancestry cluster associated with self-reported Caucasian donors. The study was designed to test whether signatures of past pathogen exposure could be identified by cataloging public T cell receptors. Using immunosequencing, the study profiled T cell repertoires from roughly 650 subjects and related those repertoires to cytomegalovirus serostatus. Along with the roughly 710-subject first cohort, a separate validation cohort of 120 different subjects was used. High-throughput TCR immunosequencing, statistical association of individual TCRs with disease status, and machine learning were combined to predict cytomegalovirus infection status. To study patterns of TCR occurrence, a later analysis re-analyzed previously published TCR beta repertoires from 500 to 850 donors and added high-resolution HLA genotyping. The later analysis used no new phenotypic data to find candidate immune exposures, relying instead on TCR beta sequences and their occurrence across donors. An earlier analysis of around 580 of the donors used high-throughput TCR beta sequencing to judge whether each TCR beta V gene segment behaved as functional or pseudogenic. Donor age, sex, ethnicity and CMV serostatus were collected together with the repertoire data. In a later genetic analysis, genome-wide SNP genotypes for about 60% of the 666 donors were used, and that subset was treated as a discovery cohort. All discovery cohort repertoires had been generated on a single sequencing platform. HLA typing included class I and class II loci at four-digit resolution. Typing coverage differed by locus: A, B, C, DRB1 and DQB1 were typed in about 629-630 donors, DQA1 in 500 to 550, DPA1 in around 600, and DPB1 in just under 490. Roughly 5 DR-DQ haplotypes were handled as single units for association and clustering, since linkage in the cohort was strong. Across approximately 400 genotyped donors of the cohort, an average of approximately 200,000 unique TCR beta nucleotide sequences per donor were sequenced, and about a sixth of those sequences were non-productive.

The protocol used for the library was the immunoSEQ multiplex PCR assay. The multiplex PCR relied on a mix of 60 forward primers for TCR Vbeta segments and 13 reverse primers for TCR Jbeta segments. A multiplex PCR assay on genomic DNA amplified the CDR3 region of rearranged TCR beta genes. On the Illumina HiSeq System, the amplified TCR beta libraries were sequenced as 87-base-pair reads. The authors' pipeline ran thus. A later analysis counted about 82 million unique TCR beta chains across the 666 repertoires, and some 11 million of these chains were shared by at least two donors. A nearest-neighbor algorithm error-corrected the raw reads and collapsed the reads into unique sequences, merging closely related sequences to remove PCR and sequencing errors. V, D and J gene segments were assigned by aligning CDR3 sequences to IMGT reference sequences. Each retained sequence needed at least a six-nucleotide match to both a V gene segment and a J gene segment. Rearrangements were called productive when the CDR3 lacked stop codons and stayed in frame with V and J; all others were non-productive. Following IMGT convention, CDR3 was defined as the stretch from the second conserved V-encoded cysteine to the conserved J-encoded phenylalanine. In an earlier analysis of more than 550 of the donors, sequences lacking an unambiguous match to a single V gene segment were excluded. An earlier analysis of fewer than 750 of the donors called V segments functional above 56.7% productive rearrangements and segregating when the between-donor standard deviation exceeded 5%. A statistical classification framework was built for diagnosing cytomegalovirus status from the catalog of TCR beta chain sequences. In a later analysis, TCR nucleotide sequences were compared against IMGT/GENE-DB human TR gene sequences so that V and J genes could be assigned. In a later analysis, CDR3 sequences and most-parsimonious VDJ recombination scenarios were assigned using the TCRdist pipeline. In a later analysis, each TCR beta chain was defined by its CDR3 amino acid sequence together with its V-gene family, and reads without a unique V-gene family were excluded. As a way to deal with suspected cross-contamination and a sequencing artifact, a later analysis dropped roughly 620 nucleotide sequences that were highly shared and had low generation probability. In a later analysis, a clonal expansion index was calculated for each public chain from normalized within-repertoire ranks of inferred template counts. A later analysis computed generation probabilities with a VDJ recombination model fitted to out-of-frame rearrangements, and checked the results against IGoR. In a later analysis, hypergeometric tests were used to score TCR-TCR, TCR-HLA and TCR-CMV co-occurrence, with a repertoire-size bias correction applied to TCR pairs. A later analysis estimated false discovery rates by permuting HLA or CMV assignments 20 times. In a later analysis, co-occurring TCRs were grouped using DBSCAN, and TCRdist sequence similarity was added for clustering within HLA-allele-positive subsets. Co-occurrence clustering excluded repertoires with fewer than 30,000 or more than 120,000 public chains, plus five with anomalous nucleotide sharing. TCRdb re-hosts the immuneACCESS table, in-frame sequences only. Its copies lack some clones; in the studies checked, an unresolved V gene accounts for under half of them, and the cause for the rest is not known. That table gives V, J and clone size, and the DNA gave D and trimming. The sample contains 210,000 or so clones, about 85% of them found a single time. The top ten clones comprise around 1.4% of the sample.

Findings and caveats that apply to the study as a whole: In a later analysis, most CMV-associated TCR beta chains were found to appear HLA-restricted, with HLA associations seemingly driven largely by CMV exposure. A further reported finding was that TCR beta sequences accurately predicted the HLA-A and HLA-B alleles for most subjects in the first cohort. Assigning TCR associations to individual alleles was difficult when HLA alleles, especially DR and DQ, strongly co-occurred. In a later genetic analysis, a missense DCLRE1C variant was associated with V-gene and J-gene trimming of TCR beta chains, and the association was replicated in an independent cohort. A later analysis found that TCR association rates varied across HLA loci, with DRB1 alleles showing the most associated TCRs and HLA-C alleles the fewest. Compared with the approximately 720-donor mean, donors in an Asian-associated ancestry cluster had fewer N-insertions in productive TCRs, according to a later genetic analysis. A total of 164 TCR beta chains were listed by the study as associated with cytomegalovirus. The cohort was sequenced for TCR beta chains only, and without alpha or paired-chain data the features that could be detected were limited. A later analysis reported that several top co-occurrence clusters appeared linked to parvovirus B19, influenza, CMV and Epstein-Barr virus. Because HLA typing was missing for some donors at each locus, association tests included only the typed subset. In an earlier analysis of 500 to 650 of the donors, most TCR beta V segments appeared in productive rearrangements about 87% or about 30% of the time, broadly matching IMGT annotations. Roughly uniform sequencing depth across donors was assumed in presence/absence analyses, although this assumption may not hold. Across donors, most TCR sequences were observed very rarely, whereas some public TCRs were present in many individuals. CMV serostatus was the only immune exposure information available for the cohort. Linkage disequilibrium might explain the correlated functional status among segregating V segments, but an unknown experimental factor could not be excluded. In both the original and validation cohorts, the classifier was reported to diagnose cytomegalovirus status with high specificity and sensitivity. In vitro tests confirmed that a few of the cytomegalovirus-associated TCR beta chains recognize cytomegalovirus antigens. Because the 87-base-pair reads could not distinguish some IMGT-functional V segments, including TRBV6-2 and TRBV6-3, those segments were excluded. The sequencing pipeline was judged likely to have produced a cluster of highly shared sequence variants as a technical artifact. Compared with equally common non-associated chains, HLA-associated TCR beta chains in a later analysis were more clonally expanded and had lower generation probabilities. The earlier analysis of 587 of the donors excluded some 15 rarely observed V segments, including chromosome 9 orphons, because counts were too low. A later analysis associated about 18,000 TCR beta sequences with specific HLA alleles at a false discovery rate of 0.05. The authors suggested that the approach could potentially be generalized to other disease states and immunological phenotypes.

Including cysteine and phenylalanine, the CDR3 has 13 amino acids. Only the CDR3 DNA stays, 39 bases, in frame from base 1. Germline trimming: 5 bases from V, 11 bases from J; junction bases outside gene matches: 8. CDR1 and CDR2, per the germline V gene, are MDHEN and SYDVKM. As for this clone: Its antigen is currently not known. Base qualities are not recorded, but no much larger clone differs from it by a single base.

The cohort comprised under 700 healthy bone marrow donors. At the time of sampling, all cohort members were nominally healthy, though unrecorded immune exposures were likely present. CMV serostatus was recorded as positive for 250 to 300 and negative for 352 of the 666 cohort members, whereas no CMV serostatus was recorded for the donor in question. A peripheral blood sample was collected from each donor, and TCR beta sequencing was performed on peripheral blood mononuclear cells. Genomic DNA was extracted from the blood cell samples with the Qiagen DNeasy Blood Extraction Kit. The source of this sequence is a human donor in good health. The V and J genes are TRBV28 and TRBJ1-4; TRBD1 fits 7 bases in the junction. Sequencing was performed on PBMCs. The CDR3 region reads CASSGQQGWKLFF. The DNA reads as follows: TGTGCCAGCAGTGGGCAACAGGGGTGGAAACTGTTTTTT.